The rows below give T cell receptor beta chains drawn from one sample of a study of T cell responses to AZD1222 COVID-19 vaccine. The assay was immunoSEQ multiplex PCR, and TCRdb's table has in-frame clones only and misses some. Of more than 85,000 clones listed, around 80% are singletons. The sequencing used peripheral blood, collected on day 0 of AZD1222 vaccination. These receptors were obtained from an adult in good health. Each CDR3 is given with its conserved first and last residue. The D gene is left open where the match is weak. Clone size is shown for a subset of rows, as once, few, many or a class of expanded clone.

j_call: TRBJ1-2; v_call: TRBV27; clone_size: NA; d_call: NA; cdr3_aa: CASSLFGGGGYTF; cdr3_nt: TGTGCCAGCAGTTTATTCGGGGGCGGCGGCTACACCTTC
j_call: TRBJ2-5; v_call: TRBV10-3; clone_size: NA; d_call: TRBD1; cdr3_aa: CAINSGQGASETQYF; cdr3_nt: TGTGCCATCAACTCGGGACAGGGGGCGAGCGAGACCCAGTACTTC
j_call: TRBJ1-1; v_call: TRBV4-2; clone_size: NA; d_call: NA; cdr3_aa: CASSRTERWANTEAFF; cdr3_nt: TGTGCCAGCAGCCGAACCGAGCGTTGGGCGAACACTGAAGCTTTCTTT
j_call: TRBJ2-7; v_call: TRBV4-3; clone_size: once; d_call: TRBD2; cdr3_aa: CASSPTRLAVDEQYF; cdr3_nt: TGCGCCAGCAGCCCGACTCGACTAGCCGTGGACGAGCAGTACTTC
j_call: TRBJ1-2; v_call: TRBV6-5; clone_size: NA; d_call: NA; cdr3_aa: CASTPARDYGYTF; cdr3_nt: TGTGCCAGCACCCCCGCCAGGGACTATGGCTACACCTTC
j_call: TRBJ1-2; v_call: TRBV27; clone_size: NA; d_call: NA; cdr3_aa: CASSLYPGRDGYTF; cdr3_nt: TGTGCCAGCAGTTTATACCCAGGGAGGGATGGCTACACCTTC
j_call: TRBJ2-1; v_call: TRBV12-3/TRBV12-4; clone_size: NA; d_call: NA; cdr3_aa: CASSLARGLEQFF; cdr3_nt: TGTGCCAGCAGTTTAGCCCGGGGTCTAGAGCAGTTCTTC
j_call: TRBJ2-5; v_call: TRBV5-1; clone_size: NA; d_call: NA; cdr3_aa: CASSFIGGQETQYF; cdr3_nt: TGCGCCAGCAGCTTTATCGGGGGACAAGAGACCCAGTACTTC
j_call: TRBJ2-3; v_call: TRBV10-3; clone_size: NA; d_call: NA; cdr3_aa: CAISDTHGPTDTQYF; cdr3_nt: TGTGCCATCAGTGATACCCACGGACCCACAGATACGCAGTATTTT
j_call: TRBJ1-2; v_call: TRBV5-1; clone_size: NA; d_call: TRBD1; cdr3_aa: CASSSGQAALGGYTF; cdr3_nt: TGCGCCAGCAGCTCAGGACAGGCAGCTTTAGGGGGCTACACCTTC
j_call: TRBJ1-3; v_call: TRBV4-3; clone_size: NA; d_call: NA; cdr3_aa: CASSQVLGTGNTIYF; cdr3_nt: TGCGCCAGCAGCCAAGTGCTTGGCACTGGAAACACCATATATTTT
j_call: TRBJ1-2; v_call: TRBV19; clone_size: NA; d_call: TRBD1; cdr3_aa: CASTPGQINYGYTF; cdr3_nt: TGTGCCAGTACGCCGGGACAGATTAACTATGGCTACACCTTC
j_call: TRBJ1-2; v_call: TRBV4-3; clone_size: many; d_call: NA; cdr3_aa: CASSPGADGYTF; cdr3_nt: TGCGCCAGCAGCCCAGGGGCGGACGGCTACACCTTC
j_call: TRBJ1-4; v_call: TRBV7-2; clone_size: NA; d_call: NA; cdr3_aa: CASSPAGVGAEKLFF; cdr3_nt: TGTGCCAGCAGCCCGGCGGGCGTGGGGGCTGAAAAACTGTTTTTT
j_call: TRBJ2-1; v_call: TRBV7-2; clone_size: NA; d_call: NA; cdr3_aa: CASSLVGGSYNEQFF; cdr3_nt: TGTGCCAGCAGCTTAGTCGGGGGCTCCTACAATGAGCAGTTCTTC
j_call: TRBJ1-2; v_call: TRBV11-1; clone_size: few; d_call: NA; cdr3_aa: CASSRQANYGYTF; cdr3_nt: TGTGCCAGCTCTAGACAGGCCAACTATGGCTACACCTTC
j_call: TRBJ2-2; v_call: TRBV12-5; clone_size: few; d_call: NA; cdr3_aa: CASGLSQLNTGELFF; cdr3_nt: TGTGCTAGTGGTTTGTCTCAGCTGAACACCGGGGAGCTGTTTTTT
j_call: TRBJ1-1; v_call: TRBV9; clone_size: many; d_call: NA; cdr3_aa: CASSVGKNTEAFF; cdr3_nt: TGTGCCAGCAGCGTAGGCAAGAACACTGAAGCTTTCTTT
j_call: TRBJ1-2; v_call: TRBV7-9; clone_size: NA; d_call: NA; cdr3_aa: CASGGRQETNYGYTF; cdr3_nt: TGTGCCAGCGGAGGAAGACAGGAAACTAACTATGGCTACACCTTC
j_call: TRBJ1-4; v_call: TRBV2; clone_size: NA; d_call: TRBD1; cdr3_aa: CASSSTGRSWTNEKLFF; cdr3_nt: TGTGCCAGCAGTTCGACAGGGCGTTCGTGGACTAATGAAAAACTGTTTTTT